This T cell receptor beta chain was profiled in a study of cytomegalovirus exposure and HLA in healthy donors. PCR used 60 Vbeta primers and 13 Jbeta primers. The data were produced by immunoSEQ multiplex PCR, yet TCRdb's version contains in-frame clones alone and is incomplete. The sample has about 220,000 clones, under 80% seen once. The germline gives CDR1 SEHNR, CDR2 FQNEAQ (reference sequence). V was cut by 0 bases and J by 6 bases, with 8 bases left in between. This CDR3 is 13 amino acids long. Sequences were obtained from PBMCs. This chain connects TRBV7-9 to TRBJ1-2; D remains unclear. The source is a woman aged 25 to 39 in good health and CMV-seronegative. The CDR3 DNA sequence: TGTGCCAGCAGCTTAGCGCACGAGGATGGCTACACCTTC. Translated, it gives CASSLAHEDGYTF.